The source of this T cell receptor beta chain is a study of post-analysis software for immune sequencing data. Study as a whole: Included courses were relapsing-remitting and secondary progressive multiple sclerosis; progressive-relapsing multiple sclerosis was also included.

Unique molecular identifiers were built into the TCR beta cDNA libraries. Roughly 500,000 cDNA molecules were obtained from approximately 0.91 to 9.4 million T cells. TCRdb itself ran the PCR reads through MiXCR, one entry per CDR3 protein. The sample lists some 700,000 distinct CDR3 sequences; around 60% were seen once. About this clonotype itself: Its cognate antigen is unknown.

The V gene lost 10 bases and the J gene lost 2 bases, with 21 bases spanning the gap. CDR3 length: 16 amino acids. Germline V CDR1 and CDR2: ENHRY, SYGVKD. Overall study findings and caveats: Normalized Chao1 diversity was significantly reduced in patients versus controls. Those samples that were prepared in the same batch co-clustered strongly by F measure. The five TRBV segments detected at higher frequency in patients than in controls included TRBV5-6, TRBV5-1 and TRBV20-1.

Sequenced material: blood. This clonotype was sampled from a girl under 10 years old with multiple sclerosis. The rearrangement joins TRBV10-3 to TRBJ2-1, with D uncertain. The CDR3 loop is CATGAFRSMAYNEQFF. The CDR3 nucleotides read TGTGCCACAGGAGCTTTTCGGAGTATGGCCTACAATGAGCAGTTCTTC.